These T cell receptor beta chains were read from a single sample in a study of CD8+ T cells in alopecia areata. Using immunoSEQ multiplex PCR, the repertoire was profiled, and TCRdb retains in-frame clones only, with some absent. The sample contains 100,000 to 150,000 clones, approximately 60% of which appear only once. Sequenced sample: CD4+ T cells sorted from blood. These receptor sequences come from a human donor in good health. Both conserved end residues are part of each CDR3. A D gene is named only where the DNA matches it firmly. Some rows mark clone size as missing; the rest say once, few, many or name a class of expanded clone.

cdr3_length,j_call,d_call,clone_size,v_call,cdr3_aa,cdr3_nt
13,TRBJ2-5,.,.,TRBV4-1,CASSQGEKETQYF,TGCGCCAGCAGCCAAGGGGAGAAAGAGACCCAGTACTTC
16,TRBJ2-4,TRBD1,.,TRBV27,CASSLGTALAKNIQYF,TGTGCCAGCAGCCTTGGGACAGCTCTAGCCAAAAACATTCAGTACTTC
12,TRBJ2-3,.,.,TRBV2,CAGHRDTDTQYF,TGTGCCGGCCACAGGGACACAGATACGCAGTATTTT
15,TRBJ2-5,TRBD1,.,TRBV18,CASSPPGQGGETQYF,TGTGCCAGCTCACCGCCGGGACAGGGCGGAGAGACCCAGTACTTC
13,TRBJ1-1,.,.,TRBV30,CAWSQSRNTEAFF,TGTGCCTGGAGTCAGAGTAGGAACACTGAAGCTTTCTTT
15,TRBJ2-3,.,.,TRBV7-2,CASSLAGVGTDTQYF,TGTGCCAGCAGCTTAGCGGGGGTGGGCACAGATACGCAGTATTTT
12,TRBJ1-2,.,.,TRBV29-1,CSVKGESYGYTF,TGCAGCGTCAAGGGGGAAAGCTATGGCTACACCTTC
13,TRBJ1-2,.,few,TRBV19,CASGPTASYGYTF,TGTGCCAGTGGGCCGACAGCCAGCTATGGCTACACCTTC
10,TRBJ1-1,.,.,TRBV2,CASRMATAFF,TGTGCCAGCAGAATGGCTACAGCTTTCTTT
14,TRBJ1-1,.,few,TRBV5-1,CASSLGTANTEAFF,TGCGCCAGCAGCTTGGGGACTGCGAACACTGAAGCTTTCTTT
13,TRBJ1-5,.,.,TRBV6-1,CASSVGSNQPQHF,TGTGCCAGCAGTGTGGGTAGCAATCAGCCCCAGCATTTT
11,TRBJ1-1,.,.,TRBV5-1,CASSLDTEAFF,TGCGCCAGCAGTTTGGACACTGAAGCTTTCTTT
13,TRBJ2-5,.,once,TRBV29-1,CSVRPHMLETQYF,TGCAGCGTCAGGCCCCATATGCTGGAGACCCAGTACTTC
14,TRBJ2-5,TRBD1,.,TRBV5-1,CASSLGDRKETQYF,TGCGCCAGCAGCTTGGGGGACAGAAAAGAGACCCAGTACTTC
12,TRBJ1-1,TRBD1,.,TRBV29-1,CSVRTGRAEAFF,TGCAGCGTTCGGACAGGTCGGGCTGAAGCTTTCTTT
14,TRBJ1-1,TRBD1,.,TRBV6-5,CASSSGTGVVWAFF,TGTGCCAGCAGTTCGGGAACAGGGGTTGTGTGGGCTTTCTTT
14,TRBJ2-5,.,.,TRBV7-9,CASSLGRLGETQYF,TGTGCCAGCAGCTTAGGCCGGCTCGGGGAGACCCAGTACTTC
12,TRBJ2-5,.,few,TRBV29-1,CSVEVGSGTQYF,TGCAGCGTTGAAGTCGGAAGCGGGACCCAGTACTTC
16,TRBJ1-2,.,once,TRBV5-6,CASSPVQGSLNYGYTF,TGTGCCAGCAGCCCGGTACAGGGATCTCTTAACTATGGCTACACCTTC
14,TRBJ2-5,TRBD2,.,TRBV2,CASSDGTSTETQYF,TGTGCCAGCAGTGACGGGACTAGCACAGAGACCCAGTACTTC
17,TRBJ1-5,TRBD1,.,TRBV7-8,CASSLKRGQGGNQPQHF,TGTGCCAGCAGCCTTAAGAGAGGACAGGGGGGCAATCAGCCCCAGCATTTT
13,TRBJ2-3,.,few,TRBV11-2,CASSGKGVDTQYF,TGTGCCAGCAGCGGGAAGGGTGTAGATACGCAGTATTTT
15,TRBJ1-1,.,few,TRBV28,CASSPHRDGDTEAFF,TGTGCCAGCAGCCCCCACAGGGATGGGGACACTGAAGCTTTCTTT
13,TRBJ2-7,.,.,TRBV29-1,CSVEEGEAYEQYF,TGCAGCGTTGAAGAGGGGGAGGCGTACGAGCAGTACTTC
14,TRBJ1-5,.,.,TRBV19,CASSTERGNQPQHF,TGTGCCAGTAGTACCGAGAGGGGGAATCAGCCCCAGCATTTT